The 5 T cell receptor beta chains below come from one sample, sequenced in a study of patients and donors after allogeneic stem cell transplantation (dated by TCRdb to the early 2020s). Libraries came from RT-PCR. The reads were generated on a NextSeq 550. The raw public reads went through TCRdb reprocessing: fastp at Q25, MiXCR clone calling, in-frame beta chains kept. Records with the same CDR3 protein are collapsed into one entry carrying the most frequent genes and DNA. This sample is represented by over 150,000 distinct CDR3 sequences; about 30% of them were singletons. Approximately 3.5% of the sample is in the top ten clones. Sequenced input: blood, either unsorted or a sorted T cell fraction (not recorded which). The receptors shown here come from a human donor who was either an allogeneic HSCT recipient or a stem cell or donor lymphocyte infusion donor (not recorded which). It is not recorded whose cells these are; they may come from a transplant donor.

The chain combines TRBV12-3 or TRBV12-4 with TRBJ2-3; 9 bases match TRBD2. The CDR3 runs to 15 residues. With 1 base clipped from V and 1 base from J, the junction kept 0 bases outside the gene matches. CDR3 nucleotides: TGTGCCAGCAGTTTAGGGACTAGCGGCACAGATACGCAGTATTTT. This translates into CASSLGTSGTDTQYF.

CDR3 sequence reads: CASSQDFGYNQPQHF. The CDR3 DNA reads as TGCGCCAGCAGCCAAGATTTCGGGTACAATCAGCCCCAGCATTTT. This sequence joins TRBV4-1 and TRBJ1-5; D unclear. V shed 0 bases and J shed 3 bases, with 9 bases lying between them. The CDR3 contains 15 residues. In germline, CDR1 is MGHRA, CDR2 YSYEKL.

There are a few counts of this clonotype. The chain employs TRBV11-3 and TRBJ1-5; tentatively, D is TRBD1 (5 bases). Trimming pared 2 bases from V and 0 bases from J, leaving 20 bases between. Germline CDR1 SGHNT, CDR2 YENEEA. This CDR3 is 19 amino acids long. The CDR3 sequence is CASSLHERDGKDSNQPQHF. In DNA, the CDR3 is TGTGCCAGCAGCTTACACGAAAGGGACGGAAAGGATAGCAATCAGCCCCAGCATTTT. Combining the CDR3 with reference TRBV11-3 and TRBJ1-5 gives the whole variable domain EAGVVQSPRYKIIEKKQPVAFWCNPISGHNTLYWYLQNLGQGPELLIRYENEEAVDDSQLPKDRFSAERLKGVDSTLKIQPAELGDSAVYLCASSLHERDGKDSNQPQHFGDGTRLSIL.

The chain uses TRBV5-4 and TRBJ2-3, with D perhaps matching TRBD1 or TRBD2 (6 bases each). The CDR3 has 13 amino acids. V was trimmed by 4 bases and J by 8 bases, leaving 14 bases between them. CDR1 is SGHNT and CDR2 is YYREEE in the germline V gene (reference sequence). The CDR3 nucleotides read TGTGCCAGCAGCATGCCCGGGGGCCCTACGCAGTATTTT. Translation gives CASSMPGGPTQYF.

The chain carries TRBV20-1 and TRBJ2-3; 9 bases are shared with TRBD2. CDR3 size: 16 residues. V gave up 0 bases and J gave up 2 bases; unmatched junction bases: 6. Per germline, CDR1 DFQATT and CDR2 SNEGSKA (reference sequence). The CDR3 reads CSARDRLAVFTDTQYF. CDR3 sequence (DNA): TGCAGTGCTAGAGATCGACTAGCGGTATTCACAGATACGCAGTATTTT.